This T cell receptor (beta chain) comes out of a study of CD8+ T cells in alopecia areata. Study observations and caveats: Higher clonality and more expanded CD8+ clones appeared in lesional than normal scalp.

The V end lost 1 base, the J end lost 4 bases, and 10 bases lay between the germline ends. Per germline, CDR1 SGHVS and CDR2 FQNEAQ. The CDR3 runs to 15 residues. In regard to this clone: Its matching antigen is unknown.

Sequencing templates came from extracted RNA that was reverse transcribed into cDNA. The table came from immunoSEQ multiplex PCR; TCRdb's copy has only in-frame clones and leaves some out. This table holds 50,000 to 80,000 clones, around 44% found once. Samples from alopecia areata patients were lesional scalp punch biopsies and peripheral blood. The TCR comes from a human donor with alopecia areata. This sequence joins TRBV7-8 and TRBJ2-2, with unresolved D. The sequenced sample consisted of NKG2D-low CD8+ T cells sorted from blood. The DNA of the CDR3 is TGTGCCAGCAGCTTAGAGGTTAGCATCACCGGGGAGCTGTTTTTT. This encodes CASSLEVSITGELFF.